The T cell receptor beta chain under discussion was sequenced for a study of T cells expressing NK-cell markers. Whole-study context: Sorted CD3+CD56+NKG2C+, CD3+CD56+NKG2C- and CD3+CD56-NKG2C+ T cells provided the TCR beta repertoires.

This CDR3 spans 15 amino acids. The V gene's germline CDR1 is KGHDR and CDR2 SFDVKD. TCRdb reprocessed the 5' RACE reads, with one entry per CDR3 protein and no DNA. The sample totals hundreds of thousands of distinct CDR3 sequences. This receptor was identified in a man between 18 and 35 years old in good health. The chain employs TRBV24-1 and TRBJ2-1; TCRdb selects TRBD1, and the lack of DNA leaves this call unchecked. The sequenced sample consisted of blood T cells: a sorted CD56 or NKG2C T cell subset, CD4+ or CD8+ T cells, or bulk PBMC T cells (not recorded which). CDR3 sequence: CATSGSVPFYNEQFF.